This section outlines one T cell receptor (beta chain) sequence together with its context. Its antigen is not known. Every patient experienced relapse after autologous stem cell transplantation, and brentuximab vedotin exposure varied. These data come from a study of PD-1 blockade in classical Hodgkin lymphoma. About the research overall: Patients were infused with nivolumab 3 mg/kg every 2 weeks.

TCRdb's copy holds only in-frame clones and misses some; the assay was immunoSEQ multiplex PCR. This sample has about 100,000 clones; approximately 90% occur once, and the top ten carry under 8.5%. This CDR3 spans 13 amino acids. Trimming cost V 4 bases and J 6 bases; bases outside gene matches: 6. Germline-derived CDR1 and CDR2 are SGHRS and YFSETQ. Regarding the study as a whole: CD4+ TCR diversity rose significantly by C4D1, and CD8+ TCR diversity did not. Exclusion was applied to patients who started nivolumab under 1 year after ASCT. Diversity similar to that of newly diagnosed patients was seen at baseline in complete responders.

The V and J genes are TRBV5-1 and TRBJ2-5; 7 positions match TRBD1. This receptor was taken from a human donor with classical Hodgkin lymphoma. The specimen was peripheral blood mononuclear cells (PBMCs), collected before the second cycle of nivolumab. In DNA form, the CDR3 reads TGCGCCAGCAGCCTGGACAGGAGGAAGACCCAGTACTTC. Translating gives CASSLDRRKTQYF.